This TCR beta chain came from a study of cytomegalovirus exposure and HLA in healthy donors. Study findings and constraints: Differences between HLA loci emerged in a later analysis of TCR association rates, with DRB1 most and HLA-C fewest.

On this clone: Its matching antigen is unknown.

The PCR ran on 60 Vbeta and 13 Jbeta primers. The data were produced by immunoSEQ multiplex PCR, yet TCRdb's version contains in-frame clones alone and is incomplete. The sample lists about 130,000 clones, around 82% occurring once. The CDR3 consists of 14 residues. V shed 7 bases and J 3 bases; nucleotides not matched to a gene: 7. Germline CDR1 is SQVTM and CDR2 is ANQGSEA. The specimen sequenced was PBMCs. The chain carries TRBV29-1 and TRBJ2-1, with 9 bases that match TRBD1. The clonotype originates from a boy between 5 and 17 years old in good health and CMV-seronegative. The CDR3 loop reads CSAPGTGHYNEQFF. CDR3 nucleotide sequence: TGCAGCGCTCCCGGGACAGGGCACTACAATGAGCAGTTCTTC.